What follows are 13 T cell receptor beta chains derived from one specimen sequenced in a study of blood T cell repertoires in COVID-19. TCRdb's copy holds only in-frame clones and misses some; the assay was immunoSEQ multiplex PCR. Of about 190,000 clones in the sample, 70% to 85% were seen once. The sequencing sample was made of peripheral blood. The source of these receptors is a woman aged 50 to 65 with acute or convalescent COVID-19.

This clone was detected only once. CDR3 sequence (DNA): TGCGCCAGCAGTGAGTCGAAAGGGGCCGGATACTATGGCTACACCTTC. This translates into CASSESKGAGYYGYTF. The chain joins TRBV10-2 to TRBJ1-2, with D possibly TRBD1 on 5 matching bases. The CDR3 is made up of 16 amino acids. Trimming removed 0 bases at V and 3 bases at J, with 14 bases between. CDR1 and CDR2 (germline): WSHSY, SAAADI.

The V call is TRBV28, the J call TRBJ2-7, with D unresolved. This CDR3 has 16 residues. V was pared by 0 bases and J by 0 bases, with 12 bases between. Germline CDR1 and CDR2: MDHEN and SYDVKM. CDR3 sequence reads: CASSLWSGTYSYEQYF. The CDR3 coding sequence is TGTGCCAGCAGTTTATGGTCAGGAACCTACTCCTACGAGCAGTACTTC.

CDR3 DNA sequence: TGTGCCACCAGTGATCCTGGGACAGGGGGAGGTCGGCCCTACGAGCAGTACTTC. This encodes CATSDPGTGGGRPYEQYF. The chain couples TRBV24-1 to TRBJ2-7, with TRBD1 matching over 11 bases. The CDR3 extends over 18 amino acids. Germline V CDR1 and CDR2: KGHDR, SFDVKD. V was pared by 3 bases and J by 2 bases, with 11 bases of the junction left unmatched.

This clone appeared a single time. V gene TRBV24-1 combines with J gene TRBJ2-7, with D perhaps matching TRBD1 (6 bases). This CDR3 is built from 13 residues. V gave up 5 bases and J gave up 2 bases, with 9 bases separating them. Per germline, CDR1 KGHDR and CDR2 SFDVKD. The CDR3 protein is CATSAGDAYEQYF. CDR3 in DNA: TGTGCCACCAGTGCAGGGGATGCCTACGAGCAGTACTTC.

With regard to this clone: The same CDR3 arises from other DNA sequences in this sample as well. The chain couples TRBV15 to TRBJ2-3; 7 bases are shared with TRBD2. This CDR3 has 16 residues. Germline CDR1 LNHNV, CDR2 YYDKDF (reference sequence). V lost 0 bases and J lost 1; bases outside the gene matches: 4. CDR3 in DNA: TGTGCCACCAGCAGAGATAGGGCGGGAGGCACAGATACGCAGTATTTT. This gives the protein CATSRDRAGGTDTQYF.

The chain employs TRBV27 and TRBJ1-5; D perhaps matches TRBD1 (5 bases). The V end lost 4 bases, the J end lost 9 bases, and 10 bases lay between the germline ends. The CDR3 consists of 12 residues. Germline-derived CDR1 and CDR2 are MNHEY and SMNVEV (reference sequence). Here the CDR3 reads CASSSSGWPQHF. The CDR3 DNA is TGTGCCAGCAGTTCCTCAGGGTGGCCCCAGCATTTT.

The chain employs TRBV3-1 (or the pseudogene TRBV3-2) and TRBJ2-3, with unresolved D. Germline CDR1 LGHDT, CDR2 YNNKEL (reference sequence). V gave up 8 bases and J gave up 0 bases, with 9 bases separating them. The CDR3 loop spans 13 amino acids. The CDR3 DNA is TGTGCCAGCCGAGCGAGTAGCACAGATACGCAGTATTTT. This translates into CASRASSTDTQYF.

A few counts support this clone. The chain joins TRBV7-6 to TRBJ2-7; the match to TRBD1 covers 12 bases. Germline V lookup: CDR1 SGHVS, CDR2 FNYEAQ. The CDR3 is 16 amino acids. J lost 5 bases, V lost 5 bases, and 10 bases had no gene match. CDR3 region: CASSVRSGQGANEQYF. DNA of the CDR3: TGTGCCAGCAGCGTACGATCGGGACAGGGGGCCAACGAGCAGTACTTC.

CDR3 sequence: CASSRQGVNYGYTF. Here the CDR3 DNA reads TGTGCCAGCAGTAGACAGGGGGTTAACTATGGCTACACCTTC. The chain is built from TRBV6-5 and TRBJ1-2; 9 nucleotides match TRBD1. With V trimmed by 5 bases and J by 1 base, 2 bases remained unmatched. The CDR3 has 14 amino acids. Per germline, CDR1 MNHEY and CDR2 SVGAGI.

CDR3 residues: CASSVARGFRETQYF. The CDR3 DNA follows: TGTGCCAGCAGTGTGGCCAGGGGGTTTCGCGAGACCCAGTACTTC. This chain connects TRBV25-1 to TRBJ2-5, with 7 positions matching TRBD1. J was trimmed by 5 bases and V by 4 bases; bases with no gene match: 10. This CDR3 comprises 15 residues. From germline, CDR1 is MGHDK and CDR2 SYGVNS.

This chain joins TRBV7-8 and TRBJ2-1; D may be TRBD1 (5 bases). Germline lookup yields CDR1 SGHVS and CDR2 FQNEAQ. CDR3 size: 15 residues. V was trimmed by 1 base and J by 2 bases, leaving 9 bases between them. The CDR3 DNA sequence: TGTGCCAGCAGCTTAGGGACAAGCGCCTACAATGAGCAGTTCTTC. Residues: CASSLGTSAYNEQFF.

CDR3 sequence: CATRYGTEAFF. The CDR3 coding sequence is TGTGCCACCAGGTACGGTACTGAAGCTTTCTTT. V and J are TRBV15 and TRBJ1-1; D gene ambiguous. Germline CDR1 is LNHNV and CDR2 is YYDKDF (reference sequence). The CDR3 contains 11 residues. V lost 6 bases, J lost 5 bases, and 7 bases lay in between.

This clone was seen more than once but under ten times. This CDR3 is also generated by other DNA sequences in the sample. This rearrangement joins TRBV7-9 to TRBJ2-2; no clear D. This CDR3 contains 14 residues. CDR1 SEHNR and CDR2 FQNEAQ come from the germline V gene (reference sequence). The V gene lost 1 base and the J gene lost 0 bases, with 3 bases spanning the gap. CDR3 residues: CASSLGANTGELFF. CDR3 DNA sequence: TGTGCCAGCAGCTTAGGAGCGAACACCGGGGAGCTGTTTTTT. Full variable domain (outside the CDR3, taken from reference TRBV7-9 and TRBJ2-2): DTGVSQNPRHKITKRGQNVTFRCDPISEHNRLYWYRQTLGQGPEFLTYFQNEAQLEKSRLLSDRFSAERPKGSFSTLEIQRTEQGDSAMYLCASSLGANTGELFFGEGSRLTVL.